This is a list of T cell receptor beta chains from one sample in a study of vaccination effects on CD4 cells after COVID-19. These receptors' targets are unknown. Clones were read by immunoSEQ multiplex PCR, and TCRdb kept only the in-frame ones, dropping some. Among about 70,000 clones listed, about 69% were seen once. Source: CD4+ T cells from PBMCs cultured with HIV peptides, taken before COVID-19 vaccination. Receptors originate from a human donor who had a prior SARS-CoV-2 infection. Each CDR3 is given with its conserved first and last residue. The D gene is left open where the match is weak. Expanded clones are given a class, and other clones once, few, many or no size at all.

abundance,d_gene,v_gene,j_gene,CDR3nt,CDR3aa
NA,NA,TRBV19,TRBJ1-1,TGTGCCAGCTCGAACCGGGCCCTGAACACTGAAGCTTTCTTT,CASSNRALNTEAFF
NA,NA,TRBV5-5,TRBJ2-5,TGTGCCAGCAGCTTGGGGAGTCTCTTTGAGACCCAGTACTTC,CASSLGSLFETQYF
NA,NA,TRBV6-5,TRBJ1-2,TGTGCCAGCAGTTACGGGGCAGGCATGGGCGGCTACACCTTC,CASSYGAGMGGYTF
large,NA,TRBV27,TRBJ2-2,TGTGCCAGCAGTCTTTTAACTCCTAGGGACACCGGGGAGCTGTTTTTT,CASSLLTPRDTGELFF
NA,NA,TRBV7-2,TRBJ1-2,TGTGCCAGCAGCCCAACGGGACGAAACTATGGCTACACCTTC,CASSPTGRNYGYTF
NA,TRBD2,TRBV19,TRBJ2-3,TGTGCCAGTAGTATAAGGTGGCTAGCGGGAATCACAGATACGCAGTATTTT,CASSIRWLAGITDTQYF
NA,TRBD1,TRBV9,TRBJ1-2,TGTGCCAGCAGCGCGGGACAGGGCAACTATGGCTACACCTTC,CASSAGQGNYGYTF
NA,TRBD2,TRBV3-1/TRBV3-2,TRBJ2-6,TGTGCCAGCAGCCTACGGGGGGCTGGGGCCAACGTCCTGACTTTC,CASSLRGAGANVLTF
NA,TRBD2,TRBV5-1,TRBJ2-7,TGCGCCAGCAGCTTGAGCGGGGACGAGCAGTACTTC,CASSLSGDEQYF
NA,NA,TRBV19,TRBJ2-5,TGTGCCAGTAGTATGAACGGGAGATCTACCCAAGAGACCCAGTACTTC,CASSMNGRSTQETQYF
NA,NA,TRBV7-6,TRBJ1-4,TGTGCCAGCAGCCCCCGCCTGGGAAAGGAAGGGGGAAAACTGTTTTTT,CASSPRLGKEGGKLFF
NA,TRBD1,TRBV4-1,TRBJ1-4,TGCGCCAGCAGCCAAGACCGGACAGGGAGTGAAAAACTGTTTTTT,CASSQDRTGSEKLFF
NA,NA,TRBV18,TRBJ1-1,TGTGCCAGCTCACCACCCACAGGGAAAGCTTTCTTT,CASSPPTGKAFF
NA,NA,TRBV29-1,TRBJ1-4,TGCAGCGTTTTTGCCTCAGATACAACTAATGAAAAACTGTTTTTT,CSVFASDTTNEKLFF
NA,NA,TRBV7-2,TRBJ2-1,TGTGCCAGCAGCTTAGTGGGGACGTCTAGCCCCTACAATGAGCAGTTCTTC,CASSLVGTSSPYNEQFF
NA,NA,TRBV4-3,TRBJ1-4,TGCGCCAGCAGCCACCCCGGGACTTCCCCAACCGCAACTAATGAAAAACTGTTTTTT,CASSHPGTSPTATNEKLFF
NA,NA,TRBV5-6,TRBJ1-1,TGTGCCAGCACCCCGGAGAACGGGGAGGGAACTGAAGCTTTCTTT,CASTPENGEGTEAFF
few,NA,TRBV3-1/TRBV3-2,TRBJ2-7,TGTGCCAGCAGCCAAGATCATCGTTTTCAGTACTTC,CASSQDHRFQYF
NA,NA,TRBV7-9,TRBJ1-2,TGTGCCAGCAGCTTAGACCAGGGCAACTATGGCTACACCTTC,CASSLDQGNYGYTF
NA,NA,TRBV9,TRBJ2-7,TGTGCCAGCAGCCCCGGAGGGACAGTTTCCTACGAGCAGTACTTC,CASSPGGTVSYEQYF
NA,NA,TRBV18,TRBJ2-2,TGTGCCAGCTCACCTCAGAACACCGGGGAGCTGTTTTTT,CASSPQNTGELFF
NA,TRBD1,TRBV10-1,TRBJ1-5,TGCGCCAGCAGTGAGAGTGAACAGGGGGCTAAGGGCAATCAGCCCCAGCATTTT,CASSESEQGAKGNQPQHF
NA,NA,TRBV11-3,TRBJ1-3,TGTGCCAGCAGCTTCGGAGGGGCTGGAAACACCATATATTTT,CASSFGGAGNTIYF
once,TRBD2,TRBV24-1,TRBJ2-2,TGTGCCACCAGTGATTTGCCGGGACTAGCGGGGACCGGGGAGCTGTTTTTT,CATSDLPGLAGTGELFF
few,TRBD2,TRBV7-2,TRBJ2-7,TGTGCCAGCAGCTTGGTTAGCGGGGGGTCCCCCTACGAGCAGTACTTC,CASSLVSGGSPYEQYF
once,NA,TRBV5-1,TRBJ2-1,TGCGCCAGCAGTTATGATCCCCCCGGGGAGCGGCCGTACAATGAGCAGTTCTTC,CASSYDPPGERPYNEQFF
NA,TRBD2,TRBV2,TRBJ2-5,TGTGCCAGCAGGCCCGGGAGGGCCTGGGAGACCCAGTACTTC,CASRPGRAWETQYF
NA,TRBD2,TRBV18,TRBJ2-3,TGTGCCAGCTCACCGAGGCGGGAGGCCTCCACAGATACGCAGTATTTT,CASSPRREASTDTQYF
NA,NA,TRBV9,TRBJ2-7,TGTGCCAGCAGCCCTAGCCCCCATTCGACTCTCGAGCAGTACTTC,CASSPSPHSTLEQYF
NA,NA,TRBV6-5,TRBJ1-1,TGTGCCAGCAGTTACTCTGGGGTTCTCTCCTGGGAAGCTTTCTTT,CASSYSGVLSWEAFF
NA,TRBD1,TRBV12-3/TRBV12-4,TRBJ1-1,TGTGCCAGCAGGGGGGACAGCAACACTGAAGCTTTCTTT,CASRGDSNTEAFF
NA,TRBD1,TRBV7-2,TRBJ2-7,TGTGCCAGCAGCTTAGGGACCGGGACAGGAGCGGCGGAGCAGTACTTC,CASSLGTGTGAAEQYF
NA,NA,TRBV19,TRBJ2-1,TGTGCCAGTAGTTACCCCTCGATCTACAATGAGCAGTTCTTC,CASSYPSIYNEQFF
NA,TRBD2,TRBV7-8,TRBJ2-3,TGTGCCAGCAGCTTAGCTTTTGGGAGGGATCCTATTACGCAGTATTTT,CASSLAFGRDPITQYF